The TCR beta chain described here comes from a study of T cells after yellow fever vaccination. Study as a whole: SMART-Seq v4 Ultra Low Input handled preparation of low-cell-number fractions.

In its sample, this clonotype was seen a few times. Template-switching 5'RACE yielded the TCR cDNA; a universal primer site and UMIs were added in the process. MiXCR, run by TCRdb on the 5' RACE reads, gives a single entry per CDR3 protein. The table records about 230,000 distinct CDR3 sequences, approximately 6.7% of them present only once. The clonotype was recovered from a man aged 25 to 45 who received the YFV17D yellow fever vaccine. Here the sequenced sample was CD4+ T cells sorted from PBMCs, taken on the day of the yellow fever booster vaccination.

The CDR3 region is CAISGGIFGEQFF. The CDR3 region has the DNA TGTGCCATCAGTGGGGGAATATTCGGTGAGCAGTTCTTC. This chain uses TRBV10-3 with TRBJ2-1; D gene unclear. Germline assignment: CDR1 ENHRY and CDR2 SYGVKD. The germline V and J ends were trimmed by 4 bases and 9 bases, with 13 bases remaining between them. The CDR3 loop spans 13 amino acids.